This entry features one T cell receptor beta chain sequence. Its cognate antigen has yet to be identified. Base qualities are not provided; no much larger clone lies one nucleotide away. The library was generated by the immunoSEQ multiplex PCR assay. Imported from immuneACCESS, the table was reduced by TCRdb to in-frame sequences with V and J called. These copies leave out some clones; in studies compared against another copy, an unresolved V gene accounts for under half, and the cause of the remainder is not known. The sample records 100,000 or so clones, more than 75% of which are singletons. The ten largest make up 18% of the sample. This specimen comes from a study of control samples from healthy donors and cancer patients (dated by TCRdb to about 2020). This receptor was taken from a woman aged 45-65 years in good health. Sequencing was performed on blood.

This receptor carries the CDR3 CASSLSDGPTHETQYF. The sequence in DNA is TGTGCCAGTAGTTTGTCCGATGGACCTACCCACGAGACCCAGTACTTC. This chain is built from TRBV19 and TRBJ2-5; there is no confident call for the D gene. A distance of 21 bases separates the germline ends of V and J, which lose 5 bases and 5 bases respectively. Counted from cysteine to phenylalanine, this CDR3 has 16 amino acids. The sequence is cut down to CDR3 DNA, 48 bases in frame from base 1. CDR1 LNHDA and CDR2 SQIVND are derived from the germline V gene (reference sequence).